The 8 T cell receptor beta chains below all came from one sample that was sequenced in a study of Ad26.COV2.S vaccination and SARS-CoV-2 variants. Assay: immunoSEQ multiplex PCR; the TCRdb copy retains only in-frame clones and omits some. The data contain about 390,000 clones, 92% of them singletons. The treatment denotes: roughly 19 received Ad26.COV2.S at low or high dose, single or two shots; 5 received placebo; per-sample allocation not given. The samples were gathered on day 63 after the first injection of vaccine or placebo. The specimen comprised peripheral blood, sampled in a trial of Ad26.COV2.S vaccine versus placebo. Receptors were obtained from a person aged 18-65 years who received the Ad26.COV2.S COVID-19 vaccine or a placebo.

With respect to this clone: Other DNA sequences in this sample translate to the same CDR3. CDR3 amino acids: CASSPEGGQPQHF. The CDR3 DNA sequence: TGTGCCAGCTCACCTGAGGGAGGCCAGCCCCAGCATTTT. The chain combines TRBV18 with TRBJ1-5; D not resolved. CDR1 is KGHSH and CDR2 is LQKENI in the germline V gene. The CDR3 contains 13 residues. Trimming shortened V by 3 bases and J by 7 bases, and 10 bases separated the two germline ends.

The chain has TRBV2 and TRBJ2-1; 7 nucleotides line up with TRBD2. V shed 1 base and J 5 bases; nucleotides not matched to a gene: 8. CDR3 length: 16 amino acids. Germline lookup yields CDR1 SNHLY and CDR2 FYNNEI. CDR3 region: CASSEVWLAENNEQFF. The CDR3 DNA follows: TGTGCCAGCAGTGAAGTCTGGCTAGCGGAAAACAATGAGCAGTTCTTC. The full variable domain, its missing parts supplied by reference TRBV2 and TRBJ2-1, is EPEVTQTPSHQVTQMGQEVILRCVPISNHLYFYWYRQILGQKVEFLVSFYNNEISEKSEIFDDQFSVERPDGSNFTLKIRSTKLEDSAMYFCASSEVWLAENNEQFFGPGTRLTVL.

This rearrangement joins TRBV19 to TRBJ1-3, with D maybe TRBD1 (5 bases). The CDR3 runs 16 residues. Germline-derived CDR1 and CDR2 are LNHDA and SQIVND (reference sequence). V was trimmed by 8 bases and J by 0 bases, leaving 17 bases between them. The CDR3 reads CASRPGRQSSGNTIYF. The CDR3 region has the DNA TGTGCCAGTCGTCCGGGACGGCAGAGCTCTGGAAACACCATATATTTT. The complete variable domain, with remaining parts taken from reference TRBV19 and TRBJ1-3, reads DGGITQSPKYLFRKEGQNVTLSCEQNLNHDAMYWYRQDPGQGLRLIYYSQIVNDFQKGDIAEGYSVSREKKESFPLTVTSAQKNPTAFYLCASRPGRQSSGNTIYFGEGSWLTVV.

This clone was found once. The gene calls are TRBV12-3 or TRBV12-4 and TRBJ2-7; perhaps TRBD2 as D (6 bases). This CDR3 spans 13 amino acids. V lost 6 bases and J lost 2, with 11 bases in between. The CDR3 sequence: CASRPTSTYEQYF. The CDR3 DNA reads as TGTGCCAGCAGACCTACTAGCACCTACGAGCAGTACTTC.

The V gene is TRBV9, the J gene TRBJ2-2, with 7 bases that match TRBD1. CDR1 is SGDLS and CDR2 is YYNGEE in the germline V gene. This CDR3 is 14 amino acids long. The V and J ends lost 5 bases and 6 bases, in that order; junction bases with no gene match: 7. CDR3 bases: TGTGCCAGCAGAGGACAGGCCGCCCCCGGGGAGCTGTTTTTT. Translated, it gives CASRGQAAPGELFF.

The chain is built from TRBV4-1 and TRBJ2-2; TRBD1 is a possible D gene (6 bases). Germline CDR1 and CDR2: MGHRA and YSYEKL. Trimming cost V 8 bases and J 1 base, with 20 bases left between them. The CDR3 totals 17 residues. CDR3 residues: CASAPALRTVNTGELFF. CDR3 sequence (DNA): TGCGCCAGCGCACCCGCCCTCCGGACAGTGAACACCGGGGAGCTGTTTTTT.

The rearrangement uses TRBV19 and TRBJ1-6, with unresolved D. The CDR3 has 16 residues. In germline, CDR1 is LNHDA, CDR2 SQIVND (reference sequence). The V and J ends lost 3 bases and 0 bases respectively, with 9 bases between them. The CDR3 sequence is CASSMKPSSYNSPLHF. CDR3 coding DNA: TGTGCCAGTAGTATGAAACCGAGCTCCTATAATTCACCCCTCCACTTT.

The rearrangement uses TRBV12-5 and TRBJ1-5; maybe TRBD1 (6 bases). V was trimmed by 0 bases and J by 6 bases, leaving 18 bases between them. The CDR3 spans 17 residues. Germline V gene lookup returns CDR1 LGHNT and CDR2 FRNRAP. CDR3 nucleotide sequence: TGTGCTAGTGGTTTGGTAAACCGCCTCGGGGGCCCTCAGCCCCAGCATTTT. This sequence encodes CASGLVNRLGGPQPQHF.